The sequence of this T cell receptor beta chain was determined in a study of T-cell memory formation after mild COVID-19. V was trimmed by 4 bases and J by 3 bases, leaving 15 bases between them. This CDR3 comprises 15 residues. Germline CDR1 reads LGHDT; CDR2 reads YNNKEL (reference sequence). Study-wide points: Among contracting clones, CD4+ were mainly CM/EM and CD8+ enriched in EMRA. Memory from before infection featured some responding clones, which suggests cross-reactive memory joined.

In regard to this clonotype: Its antigen is unknown.

TCRdb redid the calling of the 5' RACE reads with MiXCR, one entry per CDR3 protein. The data show approximately 170,000 distinct CDR3 sequences, around 13% seen once. V usage is TRBV3-1 and J usage is TRBJ1-1; D is perhaps TRBD1 (5 bases). The TCR comes from a man aged 18 to 29 who had mild COVID-19 (a few samples of this study predate the infection). Cell type and time point are not known. Sequences were obtained from PBMCs or a T cell subset sorted from them (not recorded which). CDR3 sequence reads: CASSRNRGKDTEAFF. CDR3 DNA: TGTGCCAGCAGCCGCAACCGGGGGAAAGACACTGAAGCTTTCTTT.